This TCR beta chain was sequenced in a study of technical replicates of blood from a handful of donors. CDR3 length: 15 residues. V dropped 3 bases and J dropped 0 bases, with 10 bases sitting between them. CDR1 is ENHRY, CDR2 SYGVKD, per germline. Method: immunoSEQ multiplex PCR; TCRdb's copy keeps in-frame clones and lacks some. The data show about 68,000 clones, with less than 98% seen just once and approximately 0.3% held by the top ten. J is TRBJ2-3 and V is TRBV10-3; a possible D gene is TRBD2 (5 bases). The origin of this receptor is a human donor in good health. Sample: T cells isolated from PBMCs. CDR3 loop: CAISDRLTSTDTQYF. CDR3 in DNA: TGTGCCATCAGTGATAGACTAACTAGCACAGATACGCAGTATTTT.